The rows below give T cell receptor beta chains drawn from one sample of a study of T cell responses to AZD1222 COVID-19 vaccine. Sequenced by immunoSEQ multiplex PCR; TCRdb stores in-frame clones only, minus some. The table shows 90,000 to 140,000 clones, with 82% occurring only once. The sample here was peripheral blood, taken on day 0 of AZD1222 vaccination. The receptors originated from an adult in good health. Each CDR3 is given without its conserved first and last residue.

v_gene | CDR3aa
TRBV5-1 | ASSSGQANYEQY
TRBV10-3 | AISDQGSGGYT
TRBV19 | ASSIAYRGQGANYGYT
TRBV5-6 | ASSLEPGSQETQY
TRBV12-3/TRBV12-4 | ASRPLYTDTQY
TRBV6-6 | ASSPAYGEQY
TRBV7-2 | ASSLALDQPQH
TRBV7-8 | ASSLVGLKNQPQH
TRBV4-1 | ASSRVEGTEAF
TRBV5-5 | ASSLRVNTEAF
TRBV11-2 | ASSLARNTEAF
TRBV5-5 | ASSSGQGSGAARTQY
TRBV7-3 | ASSIGVPGGGATDTQY
TRBV5-4 | ASSFDRNTEAF
TRBV5-1 | ASSLAGTGNYGYT
TRBV27 | ASSLLGQRSYNEQF
TRBV10-1 | ASSDGDEQF
TRBV11-2 | ASSQEGDGYT
TRBV4-3 | ASSQWTGGWGGYVLYEQY
TRBV4-2 | ASSQIAGAGDTQY
TRBV7-9 | ASSPRLANGEQF
TRBV7-8 | ASSFYGGFNQPQH
TRBV19 | ASSIVPGTEAF
TRBV6-5 | ASSLTGYGEKLF
TRBV6-5 | ASSLPLPGNTIY
TRBV3-1/TRBV3-2 | ASSQARLAGGREQF
TRBV4-1 | ASSQYGTGNEKLF
TRBV7-2 | ASSFPGTERNSPLH
TRBV7-2 | ASHGSNEKLF
TRBV19 | ASSIQGRSPEAF
TRBV5-1 | ASSSLEGQGEKLF
TRBV5-1 | ASSLAWARGGHGYT
TRBV7-8 | ASSWSQGPHEQY
TRBV5-4 | ASSTQGRYNSPLH
TRBV29-1 | SVVGGEAF
TRBV5-1 | ASSSGLETQY
TRBV18 | ASSPLETGGRGGYT
TRBV29-1 | SVGVVSGNTIY
TRBV12-3/TRBV12-4 | ASSFWSSSGYT
TRBV29-1 | SVDRGRTEAF
TRBV5-6 | ASSGIQGAVYGYT
TRBV3-1/TRBV3-2 | ASSQVLEGSSGYT
TRBV3-1/TRBV3-2 | ASSQRSAETQY
TRBV9 | ASSVAGAGNTIY
TRBV7-2 | ASSLGSEKLF
TRBV12-3/TRBV12-4 | ASSRMRNEQY
TRBV28 | ASRVGIIYGYT
TRBV7-9 | ASSILRQPQH
TRBV10-3 | AIASPSGNTIY
TRBV7-2 | ASSPWAGNYGYT
TRBV13 | ASSLARDTQY
TRBV2 | ASRQDSSYEQY
TRBV6-2/TRBV6-3 | ASSRSGEVNEQY